The source of this TCR beta chain is a study of technical replicates of blood from several donors. The CDR3 is 15 residues long. V lost 0 bases and J lost 3, with 9 bases in between. Germline CDR1 and CDR2: SGHTA and FQGTGA. Using immunoSEQ multiplex PCR, the repertoire was profiled, and TCRdb retains in-frame clones only, with some absent. The data hold approximately 77,000 clones, with 94% observed a single time. The TCR comes from a human donor in good health. What was sequenced was T cells isolated from PBMCs. The V call is TRBV7-3, the J call TRBJ2-1; perhaps TRBD1 as D (5 bases). The CDR3: CASSLTSQGYNEQFF. CDR3 sequence (DNA): TGTGCCAGCAGCTTAACGTCTCAGGGCTACAATGAGCAGTTCTTC.